The 20 T cell receptor beta chains reported below all come from one sample, sequenced in a study of blood T cell repertoires in COVID-19 (TCRdb year 2020). Library creation used the immunoSEQ multiplex PCR assay. TCRdb took over this immuneACCESS table, retaining in-frame rearrangements with V and J assigned. Such tables are incomplete; in checked studies, under half of the missing clones stem from an unresolved V gene, and the remainder is unexplained. The sample records around 80,000 clones, roughly 78% of which are singletons. About 10% of the sample is taken by the ten largest. Material for sequencing was peripheral blood. The receptors here all came from a man in his 60s with acute or convalescent COVID-19.

CDR3 sequence (DNA): TGTGCCAGTAGAAGGGGTAGCGGGAGTTCGCATGAGCAGTTCTTC. Residues: CASRRGSGSSHEQFF. This chain joins TRBV19 and TRBJ2-1; TRBD2 matches 9 bases. The V gene end was trimmed by 6 bases and the J gene end by 8 bases; junction bases not matched to a gene: 11. The CDR3 covers 15 residues. Per the germline V gene, CDR1 is LNHDA and CDR2 is SQIVND (reference sequence).

The CDR3 DNA follows: TGTGCCAGCAGCGTAGCCCCGGTACTCCAAGAGACCCAGTACTTC. It is translated as CASSVAPVLQETQYF. The V call is TRBV9, the J call TRBJ2-5; D unresolved. V was shortened by 0 bases and J by 1 base, with 10 bases between the two germline ends. CDR3 length: 15 residues. CDR1 and CDR2 (germline): SGDLS, YYNGEE. Looking up the rest from reference TRBV9 and TRBJ2-5 gives the full variable domain: DSGVTQTPKHLITATGQRVTLRCSPRSGDLSVYWYQQSLDQGLQFLIQYYNGEERAKGNILERFSAQQFPDLHSELNLSSLELGDSALYFCASSVAPVLQETQYFGPGTRLLVL.

This clone was detected only once. This rearrangement joins TRBV24-1 to TRBJ2-1; D is possibly TRBD2 (6 bases). Trimming took off 3 bases at V and 7 bases at J, with 18 bases between the two ends. This CDR3 comprises 16 residues. Germline V CDR1 and CDR2: KGHDR, SFDVKD. CDR3 DNA: TGTGCCACCAGTGATAGGGTCGGGAGTGTAACGAATGAGCAGTTCTTC. It codes for CATSDRVGSVTNEQFF.

This clone was seen a few times. The V gene is TRBV28, the J gene TRBJ1-6, with 10 positions matching TRBD1. Germline V gene lookup returns CDR1 MDHEN and CDR2 SYDVKM. With V trimmed by 0 bases and J by 8 bases, 13 bases remained unmatched. This CDR3 has 19 amino acids. CDR3 sequence: CASSLWTGGAGVGDSPLHF. In DNA, the CDR3 is TGTGCCAGCAGTTTATGGACAGGGGGCGCGGGGGTAGGCGATTCACCCCTCCACTTT. Drawing the rest from reference TRBV28 and TRBJ1-6, the complete variable domain is DVKVTQSSRYLVKRTGEKVFLECVQDMDHENMFWYRQDPGLGLRLIYFSYDVKMKEKGDIPEGYSVSREKKERFSLILESASTNQTSMYLCASSLWTGGAGVGDSPLHFGNGTRLTVT.

A remark on this clone: Other DNA sequences in the sample encode the same CDR3. The chain has TRBV7-2 and TRBJ1-2; 7 positions agree with TRBD1. V lost 3 bases and J lost 3; bases outside the gene matches: 1. This CDR3 has 13 amino acids. The germline V gene has CDR1 SGHTA and CDR2 FQGNSA. CDR3 protein: CASSFDRDYGYTF. The CDR3 DNA follows: TGTGCCAGCAGCTTTGACAGGGACTATGGCTACACCTTC.

The rearrangement links TRBV5-4 to TRBJ2-7; 8 bases align to TRBD2. This CDR3 has 15 residues. V dropped 0 bases and J dropped 6; count of bases not matched to a gene: 8. CDR1 SGHNT and CDR2 YYREEE come from the germline V gene (reference sequence). CDR3 sequence (DNA): TGTGCCAGCAGCTTGGCCGGCGGGAGGTATGGCGAGCAGTACTTC. This encodes CASSLAGGRYGEQYF.

The chain employs TRBV27 and TRBJ2-2, with 11 bases lining up with TRBD2. CDR1 and CDR2 (germline): MNHEY, SMNVEV (reference sequence). V gave up 4 bases and J gave up 6 bases; unmatched junction bases: 7. The CDR3 has 16 amino acids. For the CDR3, the DNA is TGTGCCAGCAGTTCCGTAGCGGGAGGGCCGGCCGGGGAGCTGTTTTTT. Its protein is CASSSVAGGPAGELFF.

The chain uses TRBV6-2 or TRBV6-3 and TRBJ2-5, with D maybe TRBD1 (6 bases). The CDR3 extends over 15 amino acids. Between the trimmed V and J ends, which lost 0 bases and 0 bases, there was a span of 8 bases. CDR1 is MNHEY and CDR2 is SVGEGT in the germline V gene. The CDR3 region is CASSYSWTDQETQYF. DNA for the CDR3: TGTGCCAGCAGTTACTCGTGGACAGACCAAGAGACCCAGTACTTC.

The chain has TRBV27 and TRBJ2-5; 7 bases are shared with TRBD1. The CDR3 spans 15 residues. Germline values: CDR1 MNHEY, CDR2 SMNVEV (reference sequence). With V trimmed by 6 bases and J by 2 bases, 9 bases remained unmatched. CDR3 nucleotide sequence: TGTGCCAGCAGCCCACGGACAGGCTTACAAGAGACCCAGTACTTC. Translation gives CASSPRTGLQETQYF.

This clone was observed a handful of times. V and J are TRBV6-5 and TRBJ1-4; D remains ambiguous. Trimming cost V 1 base and J 0 bases, with 6 bases left between them. Germline values: CDR1 MNHEY, CDR2 SVGAGI. This CDR3 spans 15 amino acids. CDR3 sequence reads: CASSYFGATNEKLFF. In nucleotides, the CDR3 is TGTGCCAGCAGTTACTTCGGTGCAACTAATGAAAAACTGTTTTTT.

Only one count was recorded for this clone. V usage is TRBV18 and J usage is TRBJ2-7; TRBD1 matches at 11 bases. Trimming cost V 6 bases and J 1 base; bases outside gene matches: 5. The germline V gene encodes CDR1 KGHSH and CDR2 LQKENI. CDR3 length: 15 residues. The CDR3 here is CASSEGTGGSYEQYF. The CDR3 region has the DNA TGTGCCAGCTCCGAAGGGACAGGGGGTTCCTACGAGCAGTACTTC.

The V gene is TRBV4-3, the J gene TRBJ1-2, with 9 bases matching TRBD1. The CDR3 totals 15 residues. Per the germline V gene, CDR1 is LGHNA and CDR2 is YSLEER. V lost 4 bases and J lost 6; bases outside the gene matches: 9. Here the CDR3 DNA reads TGCGCCAGCAGCCGTACGACAGGGGGACGAGATGGCTACACCTTC. Translated, it gives CASSRTTGGRDGYTF.

This chain connects TRBV7-9 to TRBJ2-3; no clear D. Germline V gene lookup returns CDR1 SEHNR and CDR2 FQNEAQ (reference sequence). The V end lost 3 bases, the J end lost 3 bases, and 10 bases lay between the germline ends. The CDR3 loop spans 14 amino acids. The CDR3 loop is CASSFSAITDTQYF. CDR3 bases: TGTGCCAGCAGCTTTTCAGCGATTACAGATACGCAGTATTTT.

The chain carries TRBV30 and TRBJ2-7; D possibly corresponds to TRBD2 (5 bases). This CDR3 is 16 amino acids long. Trimming cost V 4 bases and J 0 bases, with 19 bases left between them. CDR1 is GTSNPN, CDR2 SVGIG, per germline (reference sequence). The CDR3 is CAWMPKIGLSSYEQYF. The CDR3 DNA reads as TGTGCCTGGATGCCTAAAATTGGACTCAGCTCCTACGAGCAGTACTTC. Based on the CDR3 plus reference TRBV30 and TRBJ2-7, the full variable domain is SQTIHQWPATLVQPVGSPLSLECTVEGTSNPNLYWYRQAAGRGLQLLFYSVGIGQISSEVPQNLSASRPQDRQFILSSKKLLLSDSGFYLCAWMPKIGLSSYEQYFGPGTRLTVT.

The gene calls are TRBV28 and TRBJ1-5, with 7 nucleotides matching TRBD1. Trimming removed 5 bases from V and 4 bases from J; junction bases left unmatched: 8. This CDR3 spans 15 amino acids. Germline assignment: CDR1 MDHEN and CDR2 SYDVKM. The CDR3 loop is CASSPRTGLNQPQHF. Written as DNA, the CDR3 is TGTGCCAGCAGTCCCCGGACAGGTCTAAATCAGCCCCAGCATTTT.

This clone has only a few counts. This sequence joins TRBV5-1 and TRBJ1-4; D is ambiguous. The ends were cut back, 3 bases at V and 7 bases at J, with 13 bases in the middle. Germline CDR1 and CDR2: SGHRS and YFSETQ. The CDR3 covers 14 residues. This CDR3 is CASSSGDPGEKLFF. As DNA, the CDR3 is TGCGCCAGCAGCTCCGGGGATCCGGGTGAAAAACTGTTTTTT.

This sequence joins TRBV6-5 and TRBJ2-3; D not resolved. Germline V gene sequence: CDR1 MNHEY, CDR2 SVGAGI. Trimming cost V 4 bases and J 3 bases, with 2 bases left between them. The CDR3 consists of 11 residues. Here the CDR3 DNA reads TGTGCCAGCAGTTCTACAGATACGCAGTATTTT. Amino acids: CASSSTDTQYF.

The J gene is TRBJ2-4, the V gene TRBV6-2 or TRBV6-3; TRBD1 might be the D (5 bases). The CDR3 loop spans 15 amino acids. The ends were cut back, 4 bases at V and 2 bases at J, with 12 bases in the middle. CDR1 MNHEY and CDR2 SVGEGT come from the germline V gene. Here the CDR3 DNA reads TGTGCCAGCAGTTCCAGGGCGTTATCCAAAAACATTCAGTACTTC. Translation: CASSSRALSKNIQYF.

This rearrangement joins TRBV7-2 to TRBJ2-2, with D perhaps matching TRBD2 (6 bases). This CDR3 is built from 15 residues. The germline V gene has CDR1 SGHTA and CDR2 FQGNSA. The V end was cut by 3 bases, the J end by 1 base, with 9 bases between. The DNA of the CDR3 is TGTGCCAGCAGCTTGACTAGGGGGAACACCGGGGAGCTGTTTTTT. This gives the protein CASSLTRGNTGELFF.

The rearrangement links TRBV11-3 to TRBJ1-3; a weak D match, TRBD1 (5 bases). Germline CDR1 reads SGHNT; CDR2 reads YENEEA. The length of the CDR3 is 15 residues. Between the trimmed V and J ends, which lost 5 bases and 0 bases, there was a span of 11 bases. CDR3 protein: CASSIGGSSGNTIYF. As DNA, the CDR3 is TGTGCCAGCAGCATCGGGGGGAGCTCTGGAAACACCATATATTTT.